The entry that follows covers one T cell receptor (beta chain) sequence. What it binds is not known. The CDR3 consists of 16 residues. Germline V gene sequence: CDR1 MNHNY, CDR2 SVGAGI (reference sequence). V shed 6 bases, J shed 1 base, and the junction held 11 bases outside the gene matches. This entry is derived from a study of OX40 agonist ivuxolimab in advanced cancers. Across the whole study: Anti-PD-1, anti-PD-L1 or anti-CTLA-4 therapy given earlier was allowed, and 40% had some.

Measured with immunoSEQ multiplex PCR; TCRdb has only the in-frame clones, and not every one. The table records about 97,000 clones, roughly nine tenths of them present only once. General study points: Clonal expansion was seen in CD4+ and CD8+ blood T cells by week 6 at 0.1 to 3.0 mg/kg. Some of the lowest clonal expansion was seen in partial responders at 0.1-3.0 mg/kg.

The clonotype originates from an adult with an advanced solid tumor such as melanoma, head and neck, liver or kidney cancer. V usage is TRBV6-6 and J usage is TRBJ1-1; 7 bases are a match to TRBD1. Material: CD4+ or CD8+ T cells sorted from blood, obtained in a trial of the OX40 agonist ivuxolimab. DNA of the CDR3: TGTGCCAGCAGGGACGGGACAGCCTTTTCGAACACTGAAGCTTTCTTT. Translation: CASRDGTAFSNTEAFF.